This entry features one TCR beta chain sequence. This receptor's antigen is unknown. No per-base quality is available; no much larger clone lies one base away. This sample is part of a study of response to subunit inactivated influenza vaccine (dated by TCRdb to 2016 to 2019). The study in broad terms: Deep quantitative T cell receptor repertoire profiling was used in the study to track responses to a trivalent subunit inactivated influenza vaccine.

The paper as a whole reports these results and caveats: It was suggested by the authors that each seasonal influenza vaccination may recruit only a limited number of new T cells.

Inclusive of the bounding cysteine and phenylalanine, the CDR3 is 14 residues long. Only the CDR3 DNA stays, 42 bases, in frame from base 1. CDR1 SGHVS and CDR2 FNYEAQ were looked up in the germline V gene. Trimming costs V 0 bases and J 5 bases, and their ends lie 11 bases apart. Library preparation used RT-PCR. Instrument used: Illumina HiSeq 2500. The public reads were run again by TCRdb, first through fastp at Q25 and then through MiXCR, and only productive beta chains were kept. A single entry per CDR3 protein holds the most common genes and DNA from its merged rows. Present in this sample are fewer than 400,000 distinct CDR3 sequences, less than 25% of which were seen just once. Around 9.6% of the sample lies in the top ten.

This receptor was taken from a man between 50 and 69 years old who received an inactivated influenza vaccine. Donor details come from another sample of the same person, matched by shared clones. The sample in question was PBMCs from blood, obtained 21 months after vaccination. The sequence joins TRBV7-6 to TRBJ2-7; the D segment might be TRBD1 or TRBD2, since each matches 5 bases. The CDR3 loop reads CASSLARGADEQYF. In nucleotides, the sequence is TGTGCCAGCAGCTTAGCGCGAGGGGCGGACGAGCAGTACTTC.